A selection of T cell receptor beta chains follows, all from one sample in a study of CD8 T cells in ankylosing spondylitis. TCRdb called the 5' RACE reads again in MiXCR, with one record for every CDR3 protein. The data contain over 150,000 distinct CDR3 sequences, about 20% of them singletons. What was sequenced was blood, either unsorted or a sorted T cell fraction (not recorded which). These receptors were collected from a male donor between 10 and 30 years old with ankylosing spondylitis or in good health (not recorded which). The CDR3 runs from the conserved cysteine through the conserved F or W. Fields, in order: clone size, V gene, D gene, J gene, CDR3 protein, CDR3 DNA. The D gene is left open where the match is weak. Where a row states a size, it is once, few, many or the class of an expanded clone; other rows omit it.

size: many
V: TRBV12-3/TRBV12-4
D: TRBD2
J: TRBJ2-2
CDR3: CASSFSSGRTGELFF
DNA: TGTGCCAGCAGTTTTTCGAGCGGGAGAACCGGGGAGCTGTTTTTT

size: many
V: TRBV24-1
D: TRBD1
J: TRBJ1-2
CDR3: CATSDLHRGYGYTF
DNA: TGTGCCACCAGTGATTTGCACAGGGGTTATGGCTACACCTTC

size: -
V: TRBV7-9
D: -
J: TRBJ1-2
CDR3: CASSLGRTEPNYGYTF
DNA: TGTGCCAGCAGCTTAGGCCGGACAGAGCCTAACTATGGCTACACCTTC

size: many
V: TRBV7-9
D: -
J: TRBJ1-5
CDR3: CASSAPGGNQPQHF
DNA: TGTGCCAGCAGCGCGCCAGGGGGCAATCAGCCCCAGCATTTT

size: many
V: TRBV20-1
D: TRBD2
J: TRBJ2-2
CDR3: CSAARDGRAAGELFF
DNA: TGCAGTGCCGCTAGAGACGGGAGGGCAGCCGGGGAGCTGTTTTTT

size: -
V: TRBV7-2
D: -
J: TRBJ2-4
CDR3: CASSLGRGKNIQYF
DNA: TGTGCCAGCAGCCTGGGTAGGGGCAAAAACATTCAGTACTTC

size: many
V: TRBV12-3/TRBV12-4
D: -
J: TRBJ2-2
CDR3: CASSQSARNTGELFF
DNA: TGTGCCAGCAGCCAAAGTGCCAGAAACACCGGGGAGCTGTTTTTT

size: -
V: TRBV29-1
D: TRBD2
J: TRBJ2-1
CDR3: CSVELAGNNEQFF
DNA: TGCAGCGTTGAACTAGCGGGAAACAATGAGCAGTTCTTC

size: many
V: TRBV6-5
D: TRBD1
J: TRBJ1-5
CDR3: CASKGGSNQPQHF
DNA: TGTGCCAGTAAAGGGGGCTCCAATCAGCCCCAGCATTTT

size: -
V: TRBV25-1
D: -
J: TRBJ1-2
CDR3: CASSEVAGYTF
DNA: TGTGCCAGCAGTGAAGTCGCTGGCTACACCTTC

size: many
V: TRBV19
D: -
J: TRBJ2-1
CDR3: CASSIAMRSEQFF
DNA: TGTGCCAGTAGTATCGCAATGAGAAGTGAGCAGTTCTTC

size: -
V: TRBV6-6
D: TRBD2
J: TRBJ2-1
CDR3: CASSYAGAPNEQFF
DNA: TGTGCCAGCAGTTACGCGGGAGCCCCCAATGAGCAGTTCTTC

size: few
V: TRBV20-1
D: TRBD1
J: TRBJ1-1
CDR3: CSAVGQGSAFF
DNA: TGCAGTGCTGTTGGACAGGGATCAGCTTTCTTT

size: few
V: TRBV18
D: -
J: TRBJ2-1
CDR3: CASSPGPRSYNEQFF
DNA: TGTGCCAGCTCACCGGGACCCCGATCCTACAATGAGCAGTTCTTC

size: few
V: TRBV20-1
D: TRBD1
J: TRBJ2-7
CDR3: CSARDRARQGASYEQYF
DNA: TGCAGTGCTAGAGATCGGGCTAGACAGGGGGCATCCTACGAGCAGTACTTC

size: -
V: TRBV12-3/TRBV12-4
D: -
J: TRBJ2-1
CDR3: CATTNRGRNEQFF
DNA: TGTGCCACCACCAACAGAGGTAGAAATGAGCAGTTCTTC

size: many
V: TRBV20-1
D: -
J: TRBJ2-1
CDR3: CSAVETGLEILLEQFF
DNA: TGCAGTGCCGTAGAGACGGGACTGGAAATCCTACTTGAGCAGTTCTTC

size: many
V: TRBV7-9
D: -
J: TRBJ2-4
CDR3: CASSSSTNAAVLAKNIQYF
DNA: TGTGCCAGCAGCTCGTCGACGAACGCTGCGGTCCTAGCCAAAAACATTCAGTACTTC

size: many
V: TRBV27
D: -
J: TRBJ2-1
CDR3: CASSLSGLATQFF
DNA: TGTGCCAGCAGTTTATCGGGCCTAGCTACACAGTTCTTC

size: few
V: TRBV30
D: TRBD1
J: TRBJ1-5
CDR3: CAWSPGQGLVQPQHF
DNA: TGTGCCTGGAGTCCGGGACAGGGGCTGGTTCAGCCCCAGCATTTT

size: few
V: TRBV29-1
D: -
J: TRBJ1-4
CDR3: CSVEGSGPNEKLFF
DNA: TGCAGCGTTGAAGGGTCAGGGCCTAATGAAAAACTGTTTTTT

size: many
V: TRBV4-3
D: -
J: TRBJ2-7
CDR3: CASSQGSGPSYEQYF
DNA: TGCGCCAGCAGCCAAGGTAGCGGTCCCAGCTACGAGCAGTACTTC

size: many
V: TRBV11-2
D: TRBD2
J: TRBJ2-1
CDR3: CASKRTGAGGPAGGLNEQFF
DNA: TGTGCCAGTAAACGTACGGGGGCAGGGGGCCCAGCGGGAGGGTTGAATGAGCAGTTCTTC

size: many
V: TRBV7-6
D: TRBD2
J: TRBJ2-7
CDR3: CASSSSGGYEQYF
DNA: TGTGCCAGCAGCTCGTCGGGAGGATACGAGCAGTACTTC

size: many
V: TRBV4-1
D: -
J: TRBJ2-5
CDR3: CASSPGLSETQYF
DNA: TGCGCCAGCAGCCCCGGACTCTCAGAGACCCAGTACTTC

size: once
V: TRBV5-4
D: -
J: TRBJ2-3
CDR3: CASSLVGRTTDTQYF
DNA: TGTGCCAGCAGCTTGGTGGGCAGGACTACAGATACGCAGTATTTT

size: many
V: TRBV27
D: -
J: TRBJ2-1
CDR3: CASSLWLQDNEQFF
DNA: TGTGCCAGCAGTTTATGGCTGCAGGACAATGAGCAGTTCTTC

size: -
V: TRBV20-1
D: TRBD2
J: TRBJ2-1
CDR3: CSASASLAGLNEQFF
DNA: TGCAGTGCCAGCGCATCACTAGCGGGATTAAATGAGCAGTTCTTC

size: many
V: TRBV10-1
D: -
J: TRBJ1-1
CDR3: CASSDQGRGTEAFF
DNA: TGCGCCAGCAGTGATCAGGGTAGGGGCACTGAAGCTTTCTTT

size: -
V: TRBV29-1
D: -
J: TRBJ2-6
CDR3: CSVRRSGANVLTF
DNA: TGCAGCGTGAGGCGCTCTGGGGCCAACGTCCTGACTTTC

size: many
V: TRBV12-3/TRBV12-4
D: -
J: TRBJ1-1
CDR3: CASRLPGVNTEAFF
DNA: TGTGCCAGCAGGCTGCCGGGGGTGAACACTGAAGCTTTCTTT

size: many
V: TRBV7-2
D: -
J: TRBJ2-2
CDR3: CASSRDIPKATGELFF
DNA: TGTGCCAGCAGCAGGGACATTCCGAAGGCGACCGGGGAGCTGTTTTTT

size: many
V: TRBV10-3
D: TRBD2
J: TRBJ2-5
CDR3: CAISEEASGMSGETQYF
DNA: TGTGCCATCAGTGAAGAGGCTAGCGGGATGAGCGGGGAGACCCAGTACTTC

size: many
V: TRBV5-1
D: -
J: TRBJ2-7
CDR3: CASSLTGIYEQYF
DNA: TGCGCCAGCAGCTTAACAGGGATCTACGAGCAGTACTTC

size: many
V: TRBV5-1
D: TRBD2
J: TRBJ2-1
CDR3: CASSLRGRDNEQFF
DNA: TGCGCCAGCAGCTTGAGAGGGAGGGACAATGAGCAGTTCTTC

size: many
V: TRBV29-1
D: TRBD2
J: TRBJ2-3
CDR3: CSVVGGPVDTQYF
DNA: TGCAGCGTCGTGGGAGGGCCGGTGGATACGCAGTATTTT

size: many
V: TRBV11-3
D: -
J: TRBJ2-2
CDR3: CASSPNTGELFF
DNA: TGTGCCAGCAGCCCGAACACCGGGGAGCTGTTTTTT

size: many
V: TRBV12-3/TRBV12-4
D: TRBD1
J: TRBJ2-3
CDR3: CASRTGGHPDTQYF
DNA: TGTGCCAGCCGGACAGGGGGGCACCCCGATACGCAGTATTTT

size: once
V: TRBV10-3
D: -
J: TRBJ2-2
CDR3: CAISDQDWTGELFF
DNA: TGTGCCATCAGTGATCAAGACTGGACCGGGGAGCTGTTTTTT

size: -
V: TRBV21-1
D: -
J: TRBJ1-1
CDR3: CASSNGGQMNTEAFF
DNA: TGTGCCAGCAGCAACGGGGGCCAGATGAACACTGAAGCTTTCTTT

size: many
V: TRBV7-2
D: TRBD2
J: TRBJ2-7
CDR3: CASSPGLVGTYEQYF
DNA: TGTGCCAGCAGCCCGGGACTAGTTGGGACCTACGAGCAGTACTTC

size: -
V: TRBV7-8
D: -
J: TRBJ2-1
CDR3: CASSLKMNEQFF
DNA: TGTGCCAGCAGCCTTAAAATGAATGAGCAGTTCTTC

size: many
V: TRBV7-9
D: -
J: TRBJ1-2
CDR3: CASSFREYGYTF
DNA: TGTGCCAGCAGCTTCCGGGAATATGGCTACACCTTC